Sample share makes the clone carrying this TCR beta chain medium-sized. Its antigen remains unidentified. The CDR3 has 15 residues. The germline gives CDR1 SGHVS, CDR2 FQNEAQ. J was trimmed by 3 bases and V by 4 bases; bases with no gene match: 6. Via MiXCR, TCRdb re-called the multiplex PCR reads, giving one row per CDR3 protein. The data contain under 20,000 distinct CDR3 sequences, roughly 44% of them seen just once; the ten biggest clones take up approximately 21%. This entry belongs to a study of breast tumors, draining lymph nodes, adjacent tissues. Study-level findings and limits: Compared with basal-like, luminal-like tumors shared significantly more repertoire with nontumor tissue. Findings are consistent with lymph node origin and intratumoral expansion of most tumor T cells. Compared with lymph nodes, tumors were less diverse; compared with nontumor tissue, more.

This TCR derives from a female donor with breast cancer. Some clones in this sample may be carry-over from other donors' samples. Sequenced sample: breast tumor tissue. The rearrangement joins TRBV7-8 to TRBJ2-7; 10 bases are shared with TRBD2. The CDR3 is CASSSTTSGYYEQYF. The CDR3 DNA sequence: TGTGCCAGCAGCTCCACGACTAGCGGGTACTACGAGCAGTACTTC. Drawing the rest from reference TRBV7-8 and TRBJ2-7, the complete variable domain is GAGVSQSPRYKVAKRGQDVALRCDPISGHVSLFWYQQALGQGPEFLTYFQNEAQLDKSGLPSDRFFAERPEGSVSTLKIQRTQQEDSAVYLCASSSTTSGYYEQYFGPGTRLTVT.